The 9 T cell receptor beta chains listed next were all sequenced from one sample in a study of lymphopenia after photon versus proton radiotherapy. Produced via immunoSEQ multiplex PCR; TCRdb's table is partial and in-frame only. This sample has 65,000 to 70,000 clones; approximately 91% occur once, and the top ten carry roughly 3%. Sequenced here: peripheral blood, sampled from a patient treated with photon-based radiotherapy. Receptor source: a woman in her 70s with pancreatic cancer.

On this clone itself: Other DNA sequences of this sample code for an identical CDR3. The chain recombines TRBV15 with TRBJ1-5; 12 positions agree with TRBD1. With V trimmed by 6 bases and J by 6 bases, 6 bases remained unmatched. CDR1 and CDR2 from the germline V gene are LNHNV and YYDKDF (reference sequence). The CDR3 covers 15 residues. Here the CDR3 DNA reads TGTGCCACCAGTCGCGGGACAGGGGGCGGTCAGCCCCAGCATTTT. Translated: CATSRGTGGGQPQHF.

This sequence joins TRBV28 and TRBJ2-3, with TRBD1 matching 11 bases. Losses at the gene ends were 3 bases for V and 7 bases for J; bases not matched to a gene: 6. Germline CDR1 is MDHEN and CDR2 is SYDVKM. The CDR3 totals 15 residues. The CDR3, as DNA: TGTGCCAGCAGTTTTGTGGGACAGGGGGGATATACGCAGTATTTT. Its translation: CASSFVGQGGYTQYF.

The genes are TRBV6-1 and TRBJ1-5; tentatively, D is TRBD1 (5 bases). V shed 4 bases and J shed 7 bases, with 11 bases lying between them. The CDR3 length is 13 residues. CDR1 is MNHNS, CDR2 SASEGT, per germline. The CDR3 reads CASSGAGRQPQHF. CDR3 bases: TGTGCCAGCAGTGGGGCAGGGCGGCAGCCCCAGCATTTT.

The CDR3 DNA sequence: TGTGCCAGCAGCTACGAGCAGTACTTC. It encodes CASSYEQYF. V and J are TRBV27 and TRBJ2-7; D is undetermined. There are 9 residues in the CDR3. From germline, CDR1 is MNHEY and CDR2 SMNVEV (reference sequence). Trimming pared 6 bases from V and 3 bases from J, leaving 0 bases between.

The chain joins TRBV28 to TRBJ2-5; possibly TRBD2 for D (5 bases). The germline V gene encodes CDR1 MDHEN and CDR2 SYDVKM. The CDR3 runs to 13 residues. V was trimmed by 6 bases and J by 5 bases, leaving 13 bases between them. The CDR3 DNA reads TGTGCCAGCAGACGGACTTTGGGGGAGACCCAGTACTTC. It translates to CASRRTLGETQYF.

The CDR3 bases are TGCGCCAGCAGCATGGAGGACTACACTGAAGCTTTCTTT. Amino acid sequence: CASSMEDYTEAFF. This chain connects TRBV5-1 to TRBJ1-1; no definite D call. V was clipped by 4 bases and J by 3 bases, with 10 bases between them. Germline CDR1 is SGHRS and CDR2 is YFSETQ. The CDR3 has 13 residues. Filled out from reference TRBV5-1 and TRBJ1-1, the complete variable domain reads KAGVTQTPRYLIKTRGQQVTLSCSPISGHRSVSWYQQTPGQGLQFLFEYFSETQRNKGNFPGRFSGRQFSNSRSEMNVSTLELGDSALYLCASSMEDYTEAFFGQGTRLTVV.

CDR3 nucleotides: TGTGCCAGCAGTGAAGTTAGCGGGAGAGGGTACGAGCAGTACTTC. The encoded protein is CASSEVSGRGYEQYF. The chain is built from TRBV6-1 and TRBJ2-7, with 9 bases fitting TRBD2. V shed 1 base, J shed 4 bases, and the junction held 5 bases outside the gene matches. CDR1 is MNHNS and CDR2 is SASEGT in the germline V gene. This CDR3 spans 15 amino acids.

The chain joins TRBV4-1 to TRBJ2-7; 8 bases agree with TRBD1. CDR1 and CDR2 from the germline V gene are MGHRA and YSYEKL. The CDR3 has 14 amino acids. With V trimmed by 5 bases and J by 2 bases, 5 bases remained unmatched. This CDR3 reads CASSGQGRAYEQYF. CDR3 sequence (DNA): TGCGCCAGCAGCGGACAGGGAAGGGCCTACGAGCAGTACTTC.

The chain employs TRBV18 and TRBJ1-2; the match to TRBD1 covers 11 bases. Germline V gene data show CDR1 as KGHSH and CDR2 as LQKENI. The CDR3 sequence is 17 residues long. J was trimmed by 4 bases and V by 3 bases; bases with no gene match: 10. The CDR3 is CASSPSDRGRVSYGYTF. The CDR3 DNA sequence: TGTGCCAGCTCACCCTCGGACAGGGGGCGCGTTAGCTATGGCTACACCTTC. Variable domain in full (rest from reference TRBV18 and TRBJ1-2): NAGVMQNPRHLVRRRGQEARLRCSPMKGHSHVYWYRQLPEEGLKFMVYLQKENIIDESGMPKERFSAEFPKEGPSILRIQQVVRGDSAAYFCASSPSDRGRVSYGYTFGSGTRLTVV.